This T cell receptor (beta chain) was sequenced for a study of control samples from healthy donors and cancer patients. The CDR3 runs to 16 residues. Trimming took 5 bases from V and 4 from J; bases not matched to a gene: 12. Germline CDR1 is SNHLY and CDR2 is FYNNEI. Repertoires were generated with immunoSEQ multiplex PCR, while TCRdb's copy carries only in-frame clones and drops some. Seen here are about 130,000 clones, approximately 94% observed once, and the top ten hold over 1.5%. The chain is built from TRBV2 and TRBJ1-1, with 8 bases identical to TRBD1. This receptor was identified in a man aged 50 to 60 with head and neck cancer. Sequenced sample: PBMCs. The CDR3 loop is CASSPLAGGGGTEAFF. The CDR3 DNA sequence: TGTGCCAGCAGTCCTCTAGCAGGGGGCGGGGGCACTGAAGCTTTCTTT. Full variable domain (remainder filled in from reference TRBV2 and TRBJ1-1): EPEVTQTPSHQVTQMGQEVILRCVPISNHLYFYWYRQILGQKVEFLVSFYNNEISEKSEIFDDQFSVERPDGSNFTLKIRSTKLEDSAMYFCASSPLAGGGGTEAFFGQGTRLTVV.